Here is one T cell receptor (beta chain) with its context. Antigen: not known. The data were obtained in a study of Ad26.COV2.S vaccination and SARS-CoV-2 variants. Study at large: The trial was COV1001 and the donor's arm was Ad26.COV2.S. Study findings and constraints: Considerable breadth of spike-specific CD8+ and CD4+ T cell responses has reportedly been documented following vaccination.

The treatment was: around 19 received Ad26.COV2.S at low or high dose, single or two shots; several received placebo; per-sample allocation not given. Specimens were obtained on day 63 following the first vaccine or placebo injection. Data came from immunoSEQ multiplex PCR; TCRdb stores just in-frame clones and leaves some out. The sample carries about 380,000 clones, roughly four fifths recorded once. The TCR was taken from a person aged 18-60 years who received the Ad26.COV2.S COVID-19 vaccine or a placebo. The material sequenced was peripheral blood, taken in a trial of Ad26.COV2.S vaccine versus placebo.

The CDR3 protein is CASSLLTGVYGYTF. CDR3 in DNA: TGTGCCAGCAGCCTGTTGACAGGAGTCTATGGCTACACCTTC. The V gene is TRBV14, the J gene TRBJ1-2; TRBD1 might be the D (6 bases). The length of the CDR3 is 14 residues. The V end was cut by 4 bases, the J end by 4 bases, with 13 bases between. Germline lookup yields CDR1 SGHDN and CDR2 FVKESK.